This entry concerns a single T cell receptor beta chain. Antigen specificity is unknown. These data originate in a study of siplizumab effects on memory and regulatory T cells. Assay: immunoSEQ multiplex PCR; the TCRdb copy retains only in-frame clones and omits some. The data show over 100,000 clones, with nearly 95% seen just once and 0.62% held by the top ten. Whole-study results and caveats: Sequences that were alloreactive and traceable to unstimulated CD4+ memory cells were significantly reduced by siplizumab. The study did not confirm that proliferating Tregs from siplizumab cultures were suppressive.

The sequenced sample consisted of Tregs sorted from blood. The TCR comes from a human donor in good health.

The CDR3, as DNA: TGTGCCAGCAGGCCGGGACAGGGACGGTGGACTGAAGCTTTCTTT. It is translated as CASRPGQGRWTEAFF. This rearrangement joins TRBV11-2 to TRBJ1-1; 9 bases fit TRBD1. The CDR3 totals 15 residues. Germline assignment: CDR1 SGHAT and CDR2 FQNNGV. V lost 6 bases, J lost 5 bases, and 10 bases stayed unmatched.